The T cell receptor beta chain described here comes from a study of monozygotic twins with inflammatory bowel disease. Study findings and constraints: Sharing of clonotypes with others was lower in IBD patients than in healthy twins, and this was especially so with disease activity. The authors note that differing immunosuppressive treatments may have added variability to patient repertoires.

With respect to this clonotype: Its antigen is not identified.

Each donor had approximately 2.4 ml of blood drawn. TCRdb reprocessed the 5' RACE reads and stores each CDR3 protein as one record, lacking DNA. This sample's table reports about 160,000 distinct CDR3 sequences. Germline V gene data show CDR1 as SGHAT and CDR2 as FQNNGV. CDR3 length: 16 amino acids. Sequencing was carried out using blood. The receptor was derived from a human donor with ulcerative colitis or Crohn's disease, or a healthy co-twin of an affected twin (not recorded which). The V and J genes are TRBV11-2 and TRBJ1-1; there is no DNA to check the TCRdb D call of TRBD1. CDR3 loop: CASSPWGKDMNTEAFF.